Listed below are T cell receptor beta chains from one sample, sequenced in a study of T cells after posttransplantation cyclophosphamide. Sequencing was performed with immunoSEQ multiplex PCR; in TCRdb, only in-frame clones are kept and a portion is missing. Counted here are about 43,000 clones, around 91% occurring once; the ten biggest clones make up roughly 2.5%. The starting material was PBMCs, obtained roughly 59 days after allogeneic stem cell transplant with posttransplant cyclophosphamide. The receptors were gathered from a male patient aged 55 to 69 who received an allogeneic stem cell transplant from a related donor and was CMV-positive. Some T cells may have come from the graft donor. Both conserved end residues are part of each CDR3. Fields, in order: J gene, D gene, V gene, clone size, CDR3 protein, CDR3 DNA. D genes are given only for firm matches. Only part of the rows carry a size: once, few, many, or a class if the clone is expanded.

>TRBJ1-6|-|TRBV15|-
CATSSQGYSPLHF
TGTGCCACCAGCTCTCAGGGTTATTCACCCCTCCACTTT
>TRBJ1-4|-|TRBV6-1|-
CASSEGTRENEKLFF
TGTGCCAGCAGTGAAGGCACTAGGGAGAATGAAAAACTGTTTTTT
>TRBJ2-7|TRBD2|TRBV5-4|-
CASSPSGGTPYEQYF
TGTGCCAGCAGCCCTAGCGGGGGGACTCCCTACGAGCAGTACTTC
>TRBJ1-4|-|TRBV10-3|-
CAISEFQGRNEKLFF
TGTGCCATCAGTGAGTTCCAGGGGCGTAATGAAAAACTGTTTTTT
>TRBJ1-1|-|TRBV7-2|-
CASSLALYSGGRRWSTEAFF
TGTGCCAGCAGCTTAGCGCTCTATTCGGGGGGGCGCCGGTGGAGCACTGAAGCTTTCTTT
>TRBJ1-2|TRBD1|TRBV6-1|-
CASSDDRGNYGYTF
TGTGCCAGCAGTGACGACAGGGGAAACTATGGCTACACCTTC
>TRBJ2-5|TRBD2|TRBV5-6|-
CASSFRTSGGYDETQYF
TGTGCCAGCAGCTTTCGGACTAGCGGGGGATATGACGAGACCCAGTACTTC
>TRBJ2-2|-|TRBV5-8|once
CASSPKTSNTGELFF
TGTGCCAGCAGCCCGAAAACATCTAACACCGGGGAGCTGTTTTTT
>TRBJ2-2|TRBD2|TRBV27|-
CASTEAGTGELFF
TGTGCCAGCACTGAAGCGGGAACCGGGGAGCTGTTTTTT
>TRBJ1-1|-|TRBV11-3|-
CASSQGVNTEAFF
TGTGCCAGCAGCCAAGGGGTGAACACTGAAGCTTTCTTT
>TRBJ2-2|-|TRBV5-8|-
CASSFRGLGTSNIGELFF
TGTGCCAGCAGCTTTAGGGGATTAGGGACAAGTAACATCGGGGAGCTGTTTTTT
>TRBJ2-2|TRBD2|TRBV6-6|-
CASSLRGGTNTGELFF
TGTGCCAGCAGTCTACGGGGGGGAACGAACACCGGGGAGCTGTTTTTT
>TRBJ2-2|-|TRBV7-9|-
CASSLGQVTGELFF
TGTGCCAGCAGCTTAGGACAAGTGACCGGGGAGCTGTTTTTT
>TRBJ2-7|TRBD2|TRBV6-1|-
CASSEATSGSYEQYF
TGTGCCAGCAGTGAAGCGACTAGCGGGAGCTACGAGCAGTACTTC
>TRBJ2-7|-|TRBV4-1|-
CASSQDPDRPDYEQYF
TGCGCCAGCAGCCAAGATCCTGACAGACCCGACTACGAGCAGTACTTC
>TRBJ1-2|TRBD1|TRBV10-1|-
CAKNSGQGAAYGYTF
TGCGCCAAGAACTCGGGACAGGGGGCGGCCTATGGCTACACCTTC
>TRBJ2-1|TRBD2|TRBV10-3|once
CAISESSSGGNFNEQFF
TGTGCCATCAGTGAGTCGTCTAGCGGGGGGAACTTCAATGAGCAGTTCTTC
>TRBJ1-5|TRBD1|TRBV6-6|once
CASSPRDRGSDQPQHF
TGTGCCAGCAGCCCCCGGGACAGGGGCTCTGATCAGCCCCAGCATTTT
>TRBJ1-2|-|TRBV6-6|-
CASSYVSENGYTF
TGTGCCAGCAGTTACGTGTCAGAAAATGGCTACACCTTC
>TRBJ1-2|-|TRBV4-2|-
CASSRGDIDYGYTF
TGTGCCAGCAGCCGAGGGGACATTGATTATGGCTACACCTTC
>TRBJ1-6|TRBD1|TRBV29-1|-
CSVGQSLDRVRSPLHF
TGCAGCGTAGGACAGTCCTTGGACAGGGTTCGGTCACCCCTCCACTTT
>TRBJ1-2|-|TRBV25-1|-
CASSEGGPYGYTF
TGTGCCAGCAGTGAGGGGGGGCCCTATGGCTACACCTTC
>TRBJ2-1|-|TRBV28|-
CASSSPQPREQFF
TGTGCCAGCAGTTCCCCACAACCGAGGGAGCAGTTCTTC
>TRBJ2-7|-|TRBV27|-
CASSLSPTGSSWYEQYF
TGTGCCAGCAGTTTATCCCCAACAGGAAGCTCTTGGTACGAGCAGTACTTC
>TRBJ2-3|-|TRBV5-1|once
CASSGSTHARGSTDTQYF
TGCGCCAGCAGCGGGTCGACCCACGCGCGGGGTAGCACAGATACGCAGTATTTT
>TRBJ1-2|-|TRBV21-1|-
CASIPTVSNYGYTF
TGTGCCAGCATACCGACAGTAAGTAACTATGGCTACACCTTC
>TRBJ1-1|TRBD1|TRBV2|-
CASIGQGSPEAFF
TGTGCCAGCATCGGACAGGGCAGTCCTGAAGCTTTCTTT